This T cell receptor beta chain was documented in a study of T-cell memory formation after mild COVID-19. Broader study findings: Detection of some responders pre-infection suggested pre-existing cross-reactive memory T cells participated.

This CDR3 comprises 11 residues. V was clipped by 6 bases and J by 13 bases, with 10 bases between them. The germline gives CDR1 SGHTA, CDR2 FQGTGA. Regarding this clonotype: Its antigen remains unknown.

In TCRdb, the 5' RACE reads were re-called with MiXCR into one record per CDR3 protein. The data contain hundreds of thousands of distinct CDR3 sequences, about 23% of them singletons. The J gene is TRBJ1-6, the V gene TRBV7-3; D is unresolved. The TCR comes from an adult woman who had mild COVID-19 (a few samples of this study predate the infection). Cell type and time point are not known. The sample taken for sequencing was PBMCs or a T cell subset sorted from them (not recorded which). The CDR3 region is CASRSTGPLHF. DNA for the CDR3: TGTGCCAGCAGATCTACCGGCCCCCTCCACTTT.